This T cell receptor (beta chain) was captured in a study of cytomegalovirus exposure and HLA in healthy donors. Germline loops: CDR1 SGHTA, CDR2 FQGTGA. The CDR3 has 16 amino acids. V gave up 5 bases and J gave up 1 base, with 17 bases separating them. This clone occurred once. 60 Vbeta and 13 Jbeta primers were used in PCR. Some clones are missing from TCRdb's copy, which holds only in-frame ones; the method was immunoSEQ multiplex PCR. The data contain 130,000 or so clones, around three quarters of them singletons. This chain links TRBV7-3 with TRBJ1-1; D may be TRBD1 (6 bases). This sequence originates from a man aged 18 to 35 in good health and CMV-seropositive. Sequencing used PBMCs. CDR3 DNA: TGTGCCAGCAGCCCCAACATCCTGGGACAGAACACTGAAGCTTTCTTT. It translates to CASSPNILGQNTEAFF. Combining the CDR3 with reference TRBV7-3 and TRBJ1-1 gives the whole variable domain GAGVSQTPSNKVTEKGKYVELRCDPISGHTALYWYRQSLGQGPEFLIYFQGTGAADDSGLPNDRFFAVRPEGSVSTLKIQRTERGDSAVYLCASSPNILGQNTEAFFGQGTRLTVV.